A selection of T cell receptor beta chains follows, all from one sample in a study of T cells after yellow fever vaccination. TCRdb redid the calling of the 5' RACE reads with MiXCR, one entry per CDR3 protein. The table includes 300,000 to 400,000 distinct CDR3 sequences, 8.7% detected once. This sample comprised PBMCs, obtained on the day of the first yellow fever vaccination. The receptors here all came from a man aged 18 to 29 who received the YFV17D yellow fever vaccine. CDR3s include the opening cysteine and the closing phenylalanine or tryptophan. The order of the fields is CDR3 protein, V gene.

CDR3aa: CATVLPVRDSIRADEQFF
v_gene: TRBV24-1

CDR3aa: CASSLAGAGLQYF
v_gene: TRBV12-3/TRBV12-4

CDR3aa: CASSNLPGQQETQYF
v_gene: TRBV27

CDR3aa: CASSLQAGGRYEQFF
v_gene: TRBV7-2

CDR3aa: CASRRTADYGYTF
v_gene: TRBV5-1

CDR3aa: CASSPSREGITEAFF
v_gene: TRBV18

CDR3aa: CASSPYRGGGFVYNEQFF
v_gene: TRBV18

CDR3aa: CASSSVRGVYGYTF
v_gene: TRBV7-2

CDR3aa: CASGSRGGHADTQYF
v_gene: TRBV7-9

CDR3aa: CASSYGTADEQFF
v_gene: TRBV5-1

CDR3aa: CASSRRLVSTDTQYF
v_gene: TRBV13

CDR3aa: CASSYSLGNGYTF
v_gene: TRBV6-5

CDR3aa: CASSFNRNTEAFF
v_gene: TRBV14

CDR3aa: CASSLDPAVTDTQYF
v_gene: TRBV5-1